A selection of T cell receptor beta chains follows, all from one sample in a study of CD8+CD57+ T cells in acquired aplastic anemia. A single record per CDR3 protein comes from TCRdb applying MiXCR to the reads. The table includes about 81,000 distinct CDR3 sequences, about 45% detected once. The source material was sorted CD4+, CD8+, or CD8+CD57+ T cells (not recorded which) from PBMCs. All receptors derive from a human donor in good health, serving as a control. CDR3s include the opening cysteine and the closing phenylalanine or tryptophan.

CDR3 protein	V gene
CASSDGTGEDEQFF	TRBV2
CSVETDYEQYF	TRBV29-1
CASSFAGTSTDTQYF	TRBV2
CASSQGSGDYNSPLHF	TRBV3-1
CSANSNYGYTF	TRBV20-1
CASSPGQGHYGYTF	TRBV3-1
CASSGPSGVLGEQCF	TRBV6-4
CSALTGLGGYTF	TRBV29-1
CAIMTRTEAFF	TRBV10-3
CASSMGLKANYGYTF	TRBV19
CASIYRTENTEAFF	TRBV2
CASSEQAYSNQPQHF	TRBV19
CASSLALGTDQETQYF	TRBV7-8
CATSRGQEGADTQYF	TRBV15
CSAGTGTGELFF	TRBV29-1
CASSLLEGQGEEQYF	TRBV7-8
CASSEDNEQFF	TRBV6-1
CASSPAGRDEQYF	TRBV5-8
CASSGLPGLAGAGDTQYF	TRBV2
CASSLRGVEAFF	TRBV27
CASSFLHDSQETRYF	TRBV7-6
CASSPPQTEETQYF	TRBV18
CASSLRQGHEQYF	TRBV5-8
CSARDPRTGWEQYF	TRBV20-1
CSASWGREAFF	TRBV20-1
CSARTGSVIETQYF	TRBV20-1
CASSQTDGSEAFF	TRBV5-1
CASSLAGSGRRADTQYF	TRBV7-6
CASSILTGNEQYF	TRBV19
CASSSQGTNEKLFF	TRBV5-4
CASSVDITGNGYTF	TRBV11-3
CASSLLTSGANVLTF	TRBV19
CASQLAGGFQHF	TRBV19
CSATGTADNSPLHF	TRBV20-1
CASEGQDYGYTF	TRBV9
CATRETGRNTEASF	TRBV24-1
CASRFRGGEKLFF	TRBV27